This T cell receptor beta chain was retrieved from a study of post-analysis software for immune sequencing data. The study's findings and limits: Compared with controls, patients had more of roughly 5 TRBV segments, including TRBV5-6, TRBV5-1 and TRBV20-1.

Worth noting for this clonotype: The antigen is undetermined.

J gave up 8 bases and V 4 bases, and 4 bases lay outside the gene matches. CDR1 is SEHNR and CDR2 is FQNEAQ in the germline V gene (reference sequence). The CDR3 length is 12 residues. Unique molecular identifiers were built into the TCR beta cDNA libraries. Once roughly 0.95 to 10 million T cells were used, hundreds of thousands of cDNA molecules resulted. Each CDR3 protein gets one entry after TCRdb re-called the PCR reads with MiXCR. The sample records some 690,000 distinct CDR3 sequences, roughly three fifths being singletons. The gene calls are TRBV7-9 and TRBJ1-2; 7 bases line up with TRBD1. The sequence derives from a girl aged 2 to 10 with multiple sclerosis. The material sequenced was blood. CDR3 sequence reads: CASSSQGFGYTF. Here the CDR3 DNA reads TGTGCCAGCAGCTCACAGGGGTTCGGCTACACCTTC. The full variable domain, rest sourced from reference TRBV7-9 and TRBJ1-2, is DTGVSQNPRHKITKRGQNVTFRCDPISEHNRLYWYRQTLGQGPEFLTYFQNEAQLEKSRLLSDRFSAERPKGSFSTLEIQRTEQGDSAMYLCASSSQGFGYTFGSGTRLTVV.